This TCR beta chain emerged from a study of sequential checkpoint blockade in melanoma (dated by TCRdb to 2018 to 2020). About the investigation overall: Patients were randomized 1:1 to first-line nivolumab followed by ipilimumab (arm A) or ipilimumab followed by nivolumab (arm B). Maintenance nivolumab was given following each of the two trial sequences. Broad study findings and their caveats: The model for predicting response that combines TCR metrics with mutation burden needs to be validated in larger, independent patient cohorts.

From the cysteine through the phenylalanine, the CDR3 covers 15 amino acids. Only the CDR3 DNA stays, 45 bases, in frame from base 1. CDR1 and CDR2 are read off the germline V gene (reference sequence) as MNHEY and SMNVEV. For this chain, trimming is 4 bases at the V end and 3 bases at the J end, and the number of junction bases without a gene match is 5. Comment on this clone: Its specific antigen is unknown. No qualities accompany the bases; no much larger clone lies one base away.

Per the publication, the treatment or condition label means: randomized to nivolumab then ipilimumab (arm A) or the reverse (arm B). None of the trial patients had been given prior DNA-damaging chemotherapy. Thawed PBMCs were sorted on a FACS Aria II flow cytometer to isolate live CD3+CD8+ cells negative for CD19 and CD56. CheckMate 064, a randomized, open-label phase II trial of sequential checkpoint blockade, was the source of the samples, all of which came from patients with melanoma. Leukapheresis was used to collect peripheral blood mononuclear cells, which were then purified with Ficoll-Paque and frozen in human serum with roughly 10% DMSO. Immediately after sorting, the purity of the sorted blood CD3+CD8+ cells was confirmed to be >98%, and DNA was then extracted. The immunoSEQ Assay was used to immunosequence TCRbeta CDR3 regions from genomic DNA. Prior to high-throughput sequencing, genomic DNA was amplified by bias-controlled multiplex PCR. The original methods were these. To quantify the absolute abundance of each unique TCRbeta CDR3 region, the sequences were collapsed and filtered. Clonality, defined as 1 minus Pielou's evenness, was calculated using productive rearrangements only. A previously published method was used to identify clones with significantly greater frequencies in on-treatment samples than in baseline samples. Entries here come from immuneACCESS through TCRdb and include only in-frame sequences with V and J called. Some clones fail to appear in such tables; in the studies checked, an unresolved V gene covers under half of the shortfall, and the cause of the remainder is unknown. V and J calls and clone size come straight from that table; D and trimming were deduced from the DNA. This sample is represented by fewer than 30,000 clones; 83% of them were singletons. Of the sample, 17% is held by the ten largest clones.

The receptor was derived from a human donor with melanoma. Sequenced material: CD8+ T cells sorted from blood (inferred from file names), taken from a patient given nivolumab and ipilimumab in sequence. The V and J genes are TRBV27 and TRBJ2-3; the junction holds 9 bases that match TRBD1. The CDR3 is CASSSKQGATDTQYF. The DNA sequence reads TGTGCCAGCAGTTCTAAACAGGGGGCGACAGATACGCAGTATTTT.